This T cell receptor (beta chain) was captured by sequencing in a study of shared clonotypes between healthy human individuals. Background on the study: Three plates were used per donor for CD4 naive, three for CD4 memory, two for CD8 naive and one for CD8 memory.

Regarding the study as a whole: Clonotypes not shared had lower generation probabilities than those common to all four donors. Among several donors, about 4.6% of naive CD4 clonotypes were found in common. Rarefaction gave evidence that sorted-subset sequencing remained incomplete despite large depth.

Positively selected for CCR7, the CD45RO-negative cells used as naive CD8 cells excluded terminally differentiated effector memory CD45RA+ cells. The repertoire was sequenced with immunoSEQ multiplex PCR; TCRdb's copy has only in-frame clones and lacks some. Of over 750,000 clones in the sample, 90% to 97% were seen once. Germline CDR1 is SGHKS and CDR2 is YYEKEE (reference sequence). Trimming shortened V by 3 bases and J by 1 base, and 14 bases separated the two germline ends. CDR3 length equals 16 residues. With respect to this clone: The target antigen is unknown.

This sequence joins TRBV5-5 and TRBJ2-1, with D maybe TRBD1 (6 bases). The sequenced sample was naive CD8+ T cells sorted from blood. The sequence derives from a man between 25 and 39 years old in good health. The DNA of the CDR3 is TGTGCCAGCAGCTCCGTCAGGGGCGCGTCCTACAATGAGCAGTTCTTC. Translation gives CASSSVRGASYNEQFF. The full variable domain, its missing parts supplied by reference TRBV5-5 and TRBJ2-1, is DAGVTQSPTHLIKTRGQQVTLRCSPISGHKSVSWYQQVLGQGPQFIFQYYEKEERGRGNFPDRFSARQFPNYSSELNVNALLLGDSALYLCASSSVRGASYNEQFFGPGTRLTVL.